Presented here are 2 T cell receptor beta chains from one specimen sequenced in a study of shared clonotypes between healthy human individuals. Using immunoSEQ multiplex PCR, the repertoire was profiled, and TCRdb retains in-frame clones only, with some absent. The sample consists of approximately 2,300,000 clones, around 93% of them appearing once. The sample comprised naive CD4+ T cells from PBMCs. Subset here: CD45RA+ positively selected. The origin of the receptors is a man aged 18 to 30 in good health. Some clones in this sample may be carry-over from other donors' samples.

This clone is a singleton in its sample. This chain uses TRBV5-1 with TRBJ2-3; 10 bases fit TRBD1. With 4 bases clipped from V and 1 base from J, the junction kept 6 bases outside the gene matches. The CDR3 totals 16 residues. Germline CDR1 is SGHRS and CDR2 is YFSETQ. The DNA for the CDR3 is TGCGCCAGCAGCACCTCCGGGACAGGGGGCACAGATACGCAGTATTTT. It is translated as CASSTSGTGGTDTQYF.

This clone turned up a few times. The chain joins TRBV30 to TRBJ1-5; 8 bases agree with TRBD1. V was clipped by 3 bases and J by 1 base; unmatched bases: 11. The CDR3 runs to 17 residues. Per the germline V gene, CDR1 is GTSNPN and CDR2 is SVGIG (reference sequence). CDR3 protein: CAWRGGQGARSNQPQHF. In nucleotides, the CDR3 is TGTGCCTGGAGAGGAGGCCAGGGGGCTAGGAGCAATCAGCCCCAGCATTTT.